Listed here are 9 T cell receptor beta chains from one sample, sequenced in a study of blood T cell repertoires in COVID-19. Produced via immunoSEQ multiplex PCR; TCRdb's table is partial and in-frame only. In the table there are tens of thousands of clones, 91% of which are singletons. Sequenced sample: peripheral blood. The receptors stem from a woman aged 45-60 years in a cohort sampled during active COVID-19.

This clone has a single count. CDR3 sequence reads: CASSQIGLASYEQYF. Written as DNA, the CDR3 is TGTGCCAGCAGTCAGATAGGACTAGCCTCCTACGAGCAGTACTTC. The chain is built from TRBV5-4 and TRBJ2-7, with TRBD2 matching 8 bases. The length of the CDR3 is 15 residues. Germline V lookup: CDR1 SGHNT, CDR2 YYREEE (reference sequence). V lost 5 bases, J lost 0 bases, and 7 bases stayed unmatched.

CDR3 DNA sequence: TGTGCCAGCATCGGGCAGGGCGTCCTTTGGCACTACGAGCAGTACTTC. Its protein product is CASIGQGVLWHYEQYF. The chain uses TRBV11-3 and TRBJ2-7, with D perhaps TRBD1 (5 bases). Germline V gives CDR1 SGHNT, CDR2 YENEEA. The ends were cut back, 7 bases at V and 3 bases at J, with 22 bases in the middle. The CDR3 extends over 16 amino acids.

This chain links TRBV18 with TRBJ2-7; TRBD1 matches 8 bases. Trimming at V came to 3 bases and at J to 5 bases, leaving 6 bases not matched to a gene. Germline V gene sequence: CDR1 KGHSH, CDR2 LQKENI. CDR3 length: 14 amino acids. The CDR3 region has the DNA TGTGCCAGCTCACCCGGACAGGGCAGGAACGAGCAGTACTTC. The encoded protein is CASSPGQGRNEQYF.

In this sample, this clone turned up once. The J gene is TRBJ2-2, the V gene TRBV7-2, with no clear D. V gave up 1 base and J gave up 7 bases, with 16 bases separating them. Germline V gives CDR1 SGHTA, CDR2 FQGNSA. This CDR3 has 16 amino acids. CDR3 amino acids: CASSLVERLRSGELFF. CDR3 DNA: TGTGCCAGCAGCTTAGTCGAGAGGCTGAGAAGCGGGGAGCTGTTTTTT.

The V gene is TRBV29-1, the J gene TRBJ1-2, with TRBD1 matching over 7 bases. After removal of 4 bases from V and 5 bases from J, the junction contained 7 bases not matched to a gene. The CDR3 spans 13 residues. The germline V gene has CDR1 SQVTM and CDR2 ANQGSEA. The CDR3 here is CSVGGTGEYGYTF. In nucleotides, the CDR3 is TGCAGCGTTGGGGGCACAGGGGAGTATGGCTACACCTTC.

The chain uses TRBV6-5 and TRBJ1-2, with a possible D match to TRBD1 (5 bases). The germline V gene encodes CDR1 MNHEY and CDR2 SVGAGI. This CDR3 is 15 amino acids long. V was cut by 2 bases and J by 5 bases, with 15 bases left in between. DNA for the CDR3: TGTGCCAGCAGTTACGGGGACTTCGACCTTTATGGCTACACCTTC. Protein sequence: CASSYGDFDLYGYTF.

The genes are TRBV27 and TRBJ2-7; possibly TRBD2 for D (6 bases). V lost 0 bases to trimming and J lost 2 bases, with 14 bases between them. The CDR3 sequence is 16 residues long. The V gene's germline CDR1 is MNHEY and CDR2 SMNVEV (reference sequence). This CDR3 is CASSLSGGSRAYEQYF. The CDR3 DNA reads TGTGCCAGCAGTTTATCGGGGGGTAGTCGGGCCTACGAGCAGTACTTC.

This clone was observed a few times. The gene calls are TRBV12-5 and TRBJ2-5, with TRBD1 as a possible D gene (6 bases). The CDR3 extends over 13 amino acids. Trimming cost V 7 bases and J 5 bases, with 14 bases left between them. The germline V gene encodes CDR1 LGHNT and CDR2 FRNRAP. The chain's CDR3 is CASAPRGSETQYF. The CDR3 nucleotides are TGTGCTAGTGCCCCCAGGGGTTCCGAGACCCAGTACTTC.

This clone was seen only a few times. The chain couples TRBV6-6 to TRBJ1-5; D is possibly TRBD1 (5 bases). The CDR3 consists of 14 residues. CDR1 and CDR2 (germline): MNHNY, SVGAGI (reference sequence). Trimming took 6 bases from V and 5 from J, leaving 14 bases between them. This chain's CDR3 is CASSNGGGYQPQHF. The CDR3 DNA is TGTGCCAGCAGCAATGGGGGGGGATATCAGCCCCAGCATTTT.